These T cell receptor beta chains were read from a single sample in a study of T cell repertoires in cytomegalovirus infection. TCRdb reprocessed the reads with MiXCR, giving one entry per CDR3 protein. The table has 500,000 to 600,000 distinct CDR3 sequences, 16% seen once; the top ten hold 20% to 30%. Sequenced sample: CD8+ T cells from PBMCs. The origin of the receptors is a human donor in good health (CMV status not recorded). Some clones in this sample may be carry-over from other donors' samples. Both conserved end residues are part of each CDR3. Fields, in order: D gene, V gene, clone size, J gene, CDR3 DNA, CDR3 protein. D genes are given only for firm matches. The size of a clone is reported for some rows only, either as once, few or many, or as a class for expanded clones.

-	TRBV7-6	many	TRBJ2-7	TGTGCCAGCAGTTTCCGGGACATCTCCTACGAGCAGTACTTC	CASSFRDISYEQYF
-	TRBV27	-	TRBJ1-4	TGTGCCAGCAGTTACGCCTGGGTTGGATCTAATGAAAAACTGTTTTTT	CASSYAWVGSNEKLFF
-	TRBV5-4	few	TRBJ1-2	TGTGCCAGCAGCCTAGGACAGCTGAGGACCTTC	CASSLGQLRTF
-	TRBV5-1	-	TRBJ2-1	TGCGCCAGCAGCTCCGGACTGGGACCCAATGAGCAGTTCTTC	CASSSGLGPNEQFF
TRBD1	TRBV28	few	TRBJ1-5	TGTGCCAGCAGTCCTACAGGGGCGGTAAATCAGCCCCAGCATTTT	CASSPTGAVNQPQHF
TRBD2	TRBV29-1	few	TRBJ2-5	TGCAGCGTTGAACTCCACGGGGGGGCCCCAGAGACCCAGTACTTC	CSVELHGGAPETQYF
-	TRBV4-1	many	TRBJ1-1	TGCGCCAGTACCTCGGGACGGATGAACACTGAAGCTTTCTTT	CASTSGRMNTEAFF
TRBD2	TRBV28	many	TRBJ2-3	TGTGCCAGCAGTCCCGGGACTAGCGGCACAGATACGCAGTATTTT	CASSPGTSGTDTQYF
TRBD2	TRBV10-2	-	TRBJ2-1	TGCGCCAGCAGTGAGTCGAAACTAGCGGGGTACAATGAGCAGTTCTTC	CASSESKLAGYNEQFF
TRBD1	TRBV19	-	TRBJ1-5	TGTGCCAGGAACCAGGGGGAAGGGCCCCAGCATTTT	CARNQGEGPQHF
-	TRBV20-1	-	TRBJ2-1	TGCAGTGCCGTGGGAAATGAGCAGTTCTTC	CSAVGNEQFF
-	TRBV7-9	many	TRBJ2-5	TGTGCCAGCAGCAACTTAGCAGAAGAGACCCAGTACTTC	CASSNLAEETQYF
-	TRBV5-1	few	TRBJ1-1	TGCGCCAGCAGGTTAAGGCAGGCCGATGAAGCTTTCTTT	CASRLRQADEAFF
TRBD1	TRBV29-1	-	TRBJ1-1	TGCAGCGCCAGATATAGGGACAGACGGAACACTGAAGCTTTCTTT	CSARYRDRRNTEAFF
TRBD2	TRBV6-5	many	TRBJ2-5	TGTGCCAGCAGTTCGGGACTATCCCCGGTACGAGGGGTGACCCAGTACTTC	CASSSGLSPVRGVTQYF
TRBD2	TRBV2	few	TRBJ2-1	TGTGCCAGCAAGTGGTTAGCGGGAGCCGGGGGGTACAATGAGCAGTTCTTC	CASKWLAGAGGYNEQFF
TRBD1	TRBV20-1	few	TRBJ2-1	TGCAGTGCTAGAGATCTAGGAGGACAGGGGGCGGGAGAGCAGTTCTTC	CSARDLGGQGAGEQFF
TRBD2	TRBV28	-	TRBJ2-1	TGTGCCATCGACTCCGGGACTAGGGGTTTCGGTGAGCAGTTCTTC	CAIDSGTRGFGEQFF
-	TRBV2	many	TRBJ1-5	TGTGCCAGCAGTGCCCGGACAGCGGGCAATCAGCCCCAGCATTTT	CASSARTAGNQPQHF
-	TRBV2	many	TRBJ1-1	TGTGCCAGCAGTCCACAGGTCAAACAGTGGGAAGCTTTCTTT	CASSPQVKQWEAFF
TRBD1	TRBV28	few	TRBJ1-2	TGTGCCAGCAGTTGGCCCCAGGGGGCTCGGTACTATGGCTACACCTTC	CASSWPQGARYYGYTF
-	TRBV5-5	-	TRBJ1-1	TGTGCCAGCAGCTTGTTAGGGAACGCTTTCTTT	CASSLLGNAFF
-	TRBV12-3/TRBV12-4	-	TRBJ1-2	TGTGCCAGCAGTTTAGCCACAGGGATTGGCTACACCTTC	CASSLATGIGYTF
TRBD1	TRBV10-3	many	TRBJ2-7	TGTGCCATCAGTGAGCACTTGACAGGGGACGAGCAGTACTTC	CAISEHLTGDEQYF
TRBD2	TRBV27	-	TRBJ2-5	TGTGCCAGCAGTTTATGGGGGGGGGAAAAAGAGACCCAGTACTTC	CASSLWGGEKETQYF
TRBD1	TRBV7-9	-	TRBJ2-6	TGTGCCAGCAGCCCGGACTCGGGACAGAAACCCCCCGAGGCCAACGTCCTGACTTTC	CASSPDSGQKPPEANVLTF
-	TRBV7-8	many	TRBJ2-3	TGTGCCAGCAGTCTTTGGCACGGTCCTAGCACAGATACGCAGTATTTT	CASSLWHGPSTDTQYF
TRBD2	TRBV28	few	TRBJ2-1	TGTGCCAGCAGTTTGGGGCTAGCGGGAGGTCATGAGCAGTTCTTC	CASSLGLAGGHEQFF
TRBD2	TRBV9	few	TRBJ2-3	TGTGCCAGCAGCGTAGGCTTAACTAGCGGGGGGGTGTATACGCAGTATTTT	CASSVGLTSGGVYTQYF
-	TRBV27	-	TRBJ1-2	TGTGCCAGCAGTTTACAGGGGCCCGCTAACTATGGCTACACCTTC	CASSLQGPANYGYTF
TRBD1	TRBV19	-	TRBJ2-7	TGTGCCAGTAGACGGACAGGGTACGACGAGCAGTACTTC	CASRRTGYDEQYF
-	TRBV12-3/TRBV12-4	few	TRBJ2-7	TGTGCCAGCGTTACCCCGGGCACCTACGAGCAGTACTTC	CASVTPGTYEQYF
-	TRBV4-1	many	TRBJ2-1	TGCGCCAGCAGCCGAGAAACTACGGCCCCTCAGGAGGAGCAGTTCTTC	CASSRETTAPQEEQFF
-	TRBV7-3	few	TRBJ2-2	-	CASSSFGSASGATGELFF